A selection of T cell receptor beta chains follows, all from one sample in a study of shared clonotypes between healthy human individuals. Profiling relied on immunoSEQ multiplex PCR, and the TCRdb table lists in-frame clones only, not all of them. In the table there are about 480,000 clones, 75% to 80% of which are singletons. Sequenced material: PBMCs. These receptors all stem from a woman between 40 and 50 years old in good health. Some clones in this sample may be carry-over from other donors' samples. Each CDR3 is given with its conserved first and last residue. D genes are given only for firm matches. Clone size is not always given. Where it is, it says once, few, many or a class for expanded clones.

CDR3 length | J gene | V gene | clone size | D gene | CDR3 protein | CDR3 DNA
16 | TRBJ2-1 | TRBV7-2 | - | - | CASSWDTWVSYNEQFF | TGTGCCAGCAGCTGGGACACCTGGGTTTCCTACAATGAGCAGTTCTTC
16 | TRBJ1-1 | TRBV4-2 | - | TRBD1 | CASSQAIQGADTEAFF | TGTGCCAGCAGCCAGGCTATTCAGGGGGCTGACACTGAAGCTTTCTTT
14 | TRBJ2-3 | TRBV19 | - | - | CASSPSASTDTQYF | TGTGCCAGTAGCCCTAGCGCTAGCACAGATACGCAGTATTTT
16 | TRBJ1-6 | TRBV10-3 | - | - | CAISYRDPSYNSPLHF | TGTGCCATCAGCTACAGGGATCCCTCCTATAATTCACCCCTCCACTTT
13 | TRBJ2-5 | TRBV6-1 | - | - | CASSARRQETQYF | TGTGCCAGCAGTGCGCGGAGACAAGAGACCCAGTACTTC
14 | TRBJ2-7 | TRBV30 | - | - | CAWSVLGGLYEQYF | TGTGCCTGGAGTGTACTGGGGGGGCTCTACGAGCAGTACTTC
15 | TRBJ2-5 | TRBV5-1 | - | - | CASSMSGGKGETQYF | TGCGCCAGCAGCATGAGTGGGGGAAAGGGAGAGACCCAGTACTTC
14 | TRBJ2-1 | TRBV28 | - | - | CASSLVGGSNEQFF | TGTGCCAGCAGTTTAGTAGGGGGGAGCAATGAGCAGTTCTTC
13 | TRBJ2-7 | TRBV27 | - | - | CASRPGPRYEQYF | TGTGCCAGCAGGCCGGGACCGAGATACGAGCAGTACTTC
12 | TRBJ2-7 | TRBV9 | once | - | CASSTVHGEQYF | TGTGCCAGCAGCACCGTACACGGCGAGCAGTACTTC
14 | TRBJ1-2 | TRBV6-6 | - | - | CASSYSQLNYGYTF | TGTGCCAGCAGTTACTCCCAGTTGAACTATGGCTACACCTTC
12 | TRBJ1-1 | TRBV7-9 | - | - | CASSYYTQTAFF | TGTGCCAGCAGCTACTACACCCAGACCGCTTTCTTT
17 | TRBJ2-3 | TRBV11-2 | - | TRBD1 | CASSLTVDRGSTDTQYF | TGTGCCAGCAGCTTGACGGTGGACAGGGGGAGCACAGATACGCAGTATTTT
15 | TRBJ2-7 | TRBV27 | - | TRBD2 | CASSLGTSGRGEQYF | TGTGCCAGCAGTTTAGGGACTAGCGGGAGGGGCGAGCAGTACTTC
16 | TRBJ2-3 | TRBV10-3 | once | TRBD2 | CAISESEGGRTDTQYF | TGTGCCATCAGTGAGTCTGAGGGAGGGAGGACAGATACGCAGTATTTT
13 | TRBJ2-1 | TRBV2 | - | TRBD2 | CASLLAGPNEQFF | TGTGCCAGCCTACTAGCGGGACCCAATGAGCAGTTCTTC
16 | TRBJ2-1 | TRBV7-9 | once | TRBD1 | CASSPWDSTEDNEQFF | TGTGCCAGCAGCCCCTGGGACAGTACCGAGGACAATGAGCAGTTCTTC
13 | TRBJ2-1 | TRBV7-9 | - | TRBD2 | CASSQGLAGVRFF | TGTGCCAGCAGCCAGGGACTAGCGGGAGTTCGGTTCTTC
13 | TRBJ1-2 | TRBV18 | - | TRBD1 | CASSRQGLDGYTF | TGTGCCAGCTCACGACAGGGTTTGGATGGCTACACCTTC
14 | TRBJ1-2 | TRBV2 | - | TRBD1 | CASSGDSVNYGYTF | TGTGCCAGCAGTGGGGACAGTGTCAACTATGGCTACACCTTC
14 | TRBJ2-7 | TRBV10-2 | - | TRBD2 | CASSDTSGSGKQYF | TGCGCCAGCAGTGACACTAGCGGGAGTGGAAAGCAGTACTTC
14 | TRBJ1-1 | TRBV6-5 | few | - | CASSYRSGHLEAFF | TGTGCCAGCAGTTACCGTTCGGGACACCTTGAAGCTTTCTTT
15 | TRBJ2-7 | TRBV18 | - | TRBD2 | CASSPPSGSSYEQYF | TGTGCCAGCTCACCGCCCAGCGGGAGCTCCTACGAGCAGTACTTC
11 | TRBJ2-5 | TRBV29-1 | - | - | CSGTSLQTQYF | TGCAGCGGAACTAGCTTACAGACCCAGTACTTC
10 | TRBJ2-5 | TRBV2 | once | - | CASKDESQYF | TGTGCCAGCAAAGACGAGTCCCAGTACTTC
18 | TRBJ2-2 | TRBV9 | - | TRBD2 | CASSVGSGSSGTTGELFF | TGTGCCAGCAGCGTAGGATCGGGATCTAGCGGGACCACCGGGGAGCTGTTTTTT
16 | TRBJ2-7 | TRBV18 | - | TRBD1 | CASSPRGQVLTYEQYF | TGTGCCAGCTCACCGAGGGGACAGGTCCTAACCTACGAGCAGTACTTC
15 | TRBJ1-3 | TRBV30 | - | - | CAWTGGRSSGNTIYF | TGTGCCTGGACCGGCGGCCGTAGCTCTGGAAACACCATATATTTT
12 | TRBJ2-7 | TRBV2 | - | - | CASTREEGEQYF | TGTGCCAGCACCAGGGAAGAGGGCGAGCAGTACTTC
18 | TRBJ2-3 | TRBV19 | - | TRBD2 | CASSRTPGLADRTDTQYF | TGTGCCAGTAGTAGGACCCCGGGACTAGCGGACCGGACAGATACGCAGTATTTT
15 | TRBJ2-7 | TRBV18 | - | - | CASSSTGRASYEQYF | TGTGCCAGCTCATCGACAGGGAGGGCATCCTACGAGCAGTACTTC
14 | TRBJ1-4 | TRBV5-1 | - | TRBD1 | CASSSGTANEKLFF | TGCGCCAGCAGTTCCGGGACAGCTAATGAAAAACTGTTTTTT
13 | TRBJ1-1 | TRBV6-6 | - | TRBD1 | CASQGARNTEAFF | TGTGCCAGTCAGGGGGCGCGTAACACTGAAGCTTTCTTT
17 | TRBJ2-1 | TRBV11-2 | - | - | CASSLDLGSSGYNEQFF | TGTGCCAGCAGCTTAGATTTAGGGAGTAGCGGCTACAATGAGCAGTTCTTC
16 | TRBJ1-5 | TRBV28 | - | - | CASSFRGHRGHQPQHF | TGTGCCAGCAGTTTCCGGGGACATCGAGGTCATCAGCCCCAGCATTTT
15 | TRBJ2-3 | TRBV7-6 | - | - | CASSSTGGPSDTQYF | TGTGCCAGCAGCTCTACCGGGGGCCCCTCCGATACGCAGTATTTT
11 | TRBJ2-7 | TRBV5-4 | - | - | CASSRYYEQYF | TGTGCCAGCAGCCGTTACTACGAGCAGTACTTC
13 | TRBJ2-7 | TRBV2 | - | - | CASRNDLRPEQYF | TGTGCCAGCAGAAACGACCTCCGGCCCGAGCAGTACTTC
16 | TRBJ2-1 | TRBV29-1 | - | TRBD2 | CSVEEWTSGSLNEQFF | TGCAGCGTTGAAGAATGGACTAGCGGGAGTCTCAATGAGCAGTTCTTC
14 | TRBJ2-7 | TRBV5-5 | - | - | CASGSGPSSYEQYF | TGTGCCAGCGGGTCGGGACCGAGCTCCTACGAGCAGTACTTC
14 | TRBJ2-1 | TRBV7-8 | - | - | CASSLLGGSDEQFF | TGTGCCAGCAGCTTACTAGGCGGGTCGGATGAGCAGTTCTTC
19 | TRBJ2-1 | TRBV7-8 | - | TRBD2 | CASSQGLAGGDTHYNEQFF | TGTGCCAGCAGCCAAGGACTAGCGGGAGGAGATACCCACTACAATGAGCAGTTCTTC
14 | TRBJ1-2 | TRBV9 | - | TRBD1 | CASWGTGANYGYTF | TGTGCCAGCTGGGGGACAGGGGCCAACTATGGCTACACCTTC
15 | TRBJ1-5 | TRBV4-1 | - | - | CASSQEPGVNQPQHF | TGCGCCAGCAGCCAAGAGCCGGGGGTCAATCAGCCCCAGCATTTT
15 | TRBJ2-7 | TRBV7-2 | few | - | CASSLGAGGAYEQYF | TGTGCCAGCAGCTTAGGGGCCGGGGGTGCCTACGAGCAGTACTTC
12 | TRBJ2-5 | TRBV28 | - | - | CASSSLQETQYF | TGTGCCAGCAGTTCCTTACAAGAGACCCAGTACTTC
14 | TRBJ2-3 | TRBV6-6 | - | - | CASSPGWGTDTQYF | TGTGCCAGCAGTCCCGGGTGGGGCACAGATACGCAGTATTTT
18 | TRBJ2-5 | TRBV11-2 | - | TRBD2 | CASSFDGLAGGPWETQYF | TGTGCCAGCAGCTTTGATGGACTAGCGGGAGGGCCGTGGGAGACCCAGTACTTC